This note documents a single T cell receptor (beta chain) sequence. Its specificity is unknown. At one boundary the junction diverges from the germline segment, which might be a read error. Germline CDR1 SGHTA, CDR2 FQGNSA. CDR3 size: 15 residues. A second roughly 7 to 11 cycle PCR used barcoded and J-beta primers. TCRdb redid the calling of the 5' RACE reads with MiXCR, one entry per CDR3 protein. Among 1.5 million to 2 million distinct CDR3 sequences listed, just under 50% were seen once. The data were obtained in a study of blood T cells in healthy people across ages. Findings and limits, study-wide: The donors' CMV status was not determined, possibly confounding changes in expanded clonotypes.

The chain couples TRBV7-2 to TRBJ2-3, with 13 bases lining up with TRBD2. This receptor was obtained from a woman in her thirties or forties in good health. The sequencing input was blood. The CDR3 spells CASRELAGGRGTRYF. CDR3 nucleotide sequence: TGTGCCAGCAGGGAACTAGCGGGGGGGCGTGGTACGCGGTATTTT.